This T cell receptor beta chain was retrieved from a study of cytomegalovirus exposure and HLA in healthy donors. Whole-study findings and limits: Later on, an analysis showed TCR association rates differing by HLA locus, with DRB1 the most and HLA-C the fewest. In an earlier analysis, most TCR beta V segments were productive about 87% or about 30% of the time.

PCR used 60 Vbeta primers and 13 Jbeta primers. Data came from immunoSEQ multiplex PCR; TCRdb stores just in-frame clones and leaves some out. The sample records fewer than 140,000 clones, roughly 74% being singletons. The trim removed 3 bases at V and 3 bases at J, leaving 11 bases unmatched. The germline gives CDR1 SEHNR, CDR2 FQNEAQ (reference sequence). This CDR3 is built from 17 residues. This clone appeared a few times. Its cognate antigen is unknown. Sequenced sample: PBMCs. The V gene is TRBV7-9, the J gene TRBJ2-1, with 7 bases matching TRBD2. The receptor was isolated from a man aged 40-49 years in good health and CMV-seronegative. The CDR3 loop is CASSLVGRGNYYNEQFF. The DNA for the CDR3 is TGTGCCAGCAGCTTGGTAGGGCGGGGGAACTACTACAATGAGCAGTTCTTC.